This entry lists 32 T cell receptor beta chains sequenced from one sample in a study of blood T cell repertoires in COVID-19. Sequenced by immunoSEQ multiplex PCR; TCRdb stores in-frame clones only, minus some. The sample includes about 220,000 clones, about three quarters seen only once; the top ten take more than 7%. Sequencing was done on a sample of peripheral blood. The source of these receptors is a woman in her seventies with acute or convalescent COVID-19.

The V and J genes are TRBV3-1 (or the pseudogene TRBV3-2) and TRBJ2-7; D might be TRBD2 (6 bases). The CDR3 length is 13 residues. V was trimmed by 1 base and J by 3 bases, leaving 7 bases between them. CDR1 and CDR2 from the germline V gene are LGHDT and YNNKEL (reference sequence). As DNA, the CDR3 is TGTGCCAGCAGCCAAGGGGGGGTCTACGAGCAGTACTTC. It codes for CASSQGGVYEQYF.

The chain is built from TRBV6-1 and TRBJ2-3; 8 nucleotides match TRBD1. CDR1 and CDR2 from the germline V gene are MNHNS and SASEGT. Trimming at V came to 0 bases and at J to 11 bases, leaving 7 bases not matched to a gene. The CDR3 spans 14 residues. The CDR3 DNA follows: TGTGCCAGCAGTGAAGCGGGACCAGGACAGGGGCAGTATTTT. This codes for CASSEAGPGQGQYF.

The chain has TRBV2 and TRBJ2-3; tentatively, D is TRBD2 (6 bases). CDR1 is SNHLY and CDR2 is FYNNEI in the germline V gene. The CDR3 contains 15 residues. V was shortened by 7 bases and J by 1 base, with 15 bases between the two germline ends. The CDR3 loop reads CASMRAPGGTDTQYF. Here the CDR3 DNA reads TGTGCCAGCATGAGGGCCCCGGGGGGCACAGATACGCAGTATTTT.

A few counts support this clone. The rearrangement links TRBV5-1 to TRBJ1-2, with 8 positions matching TRBD1. Germline V gives CDR1 SGHRS, CDR2 YFSETQ. This CDR3 contains 15 residues. V was clipped by 1 base and J by 7 bases; unmatched bases: 9. Here the CDR3 reads CASSLWGQEPIGYTF. Here the CDR3 DNA reads TGCGCCAGCAGCTTGTGGGGACAGGAGCCTATTGGCTACACCTTC.

J is TRBJ2-7 and V is TRBV6-6, with 11 bases matching TRBD1. Trimming removed 6 bases from V and 0 bases from J; junction bases left unmatched: 1. The germline V gene has CDR1 MNHNY and CDR2 SVGAGI (reference sequence). The CDR3 is made up of 14 amino acids. The CDR3 reads CASRGQGVSYEQYV. The CDR3, as DNA: TGTGCCAGCAGGGGACAGGGGGTCTCCTACGAGCAGTACGTC.

The genes are TRBV24-1 and TRBJ2-1, with D unclear. V lost 9 bases and J lost 2, with 16 bases in between. CDR3 length: 15 amino acids. Germline V gene lookup returns CDR1 KGHDR and CDR2 SFDVKD. The CDR3 loop is CATAPGGLPYNEQFF. The CDR3 DNA is TGTGCCACCGCTCCCGGCGGCCTACCCTACAATGAGCAGTTCTTC.

The J gene is TRBJ1-2, the V gene TRBV4-2; D is unresolved. Germline assignment: CDR1 LGHNA and CDR2 YNFKEQ. V was cut by 2 bases and J by 3 bases, with 7 bases left in between. There are 13 residues in the CDR3. CDR3 sequence reads: CASSQQADYGYTF. Written as DNA, the CDR3 is TGTGCCAGCAGCCAACAGGCAGACTATGGCTACACCTTC.

J is TRBJ2-7 and V is TRBV6-5; 11 nucleotides align to TRBD2. The germline V gene has CDR1 MNHEY and CDR2 SVGAGI. This CDR3 spans 16 amino acids. The V and J ends lost 2 bases and 2 bases, in that order; junction bases with no gene match: 5. CDR3 DNA: TGTGCCAGCAGTTACAGGGCTAGCGGGGGGACCTACGAGCAGTACGTC. Residues: CASSYRASGGTYEQYV.

J is TRBJ1-4 and V is TRBV19; 7 bases fit TRBD1. Per germline, CDR1 LNHDA and CDR2 SQIVND (reference sequence). J gave up 3 bases and V 4 bases, and 17 bases lay outside the gene matches. This CDR3 spans 19 amino acids. The CDR3 nucleotides read TGTGCCAGTAGTACAACTACGACAGGGAGTTTTGCAGCTAATGAAAAACTGTTTTTT. This translates into CASSTTTTGSFAANEKLFF.

This chain connects TRBV5-6 to TRBJ2-5, with 12 bases lining up with TRBD2. The V segment lost 4 bases and the J segment 2 bases; nucleotides outside the gene matches: 3. Germline-derived CDR1 and CDR2 are SGHDT and YYEEEE. The CDR3 covers 15 residues. This CDR3 is CASSVGLAGQETQYF. In nucleotides, the CDR3 is TGTGCCAGCAGCGTAGGACTAGCGGGGCAAGAGACCCAGTACTTC.

The gene calls are TRBV6-1 and TRBJ2-6; D gene ambiguous. The V gene lost 1 base and the J gene lost 0 bases, with 4 bases spanning the gap. Germline assignment: CDR1 MNHNS and CDR2 SASEGT. This CDR3 is built from 15 residues. The DNA of the CDR3 is TGTGCCAGCAGTGAAGGTATCTCTGGGGCCAACGTCCTGACTTTC. It specifies CASSEGISGANVLTF.

The chain has TRBV10-3 and TRBJ2-1, with 7 bases lining up with TRBD2. V lost 7 bases, J lost 5 bases, and 11 bases stayed unmatched. CDR1 is ENHRY, CDR2 SYGVKD, per germline. The length of the CDR3 is 15 residues. CDR3 protein: CAIKPRASGNNEQFF. Written as DNA, the CDR3 is TGTGCCATCAAACCGCGTGCTAGCGGTAACAATGAGCAGTTCTTC.

The V call is TRBV3-1 (or the pseudogene TRBV3-2), the J call TRBJ1-6, with a weak D call TRBD1 (6 bases). The CDR3 length is 16 residues. Trimming left V 4 bases short and J 10 bases short, with 20 bases between. Germline V gene data show CDR1 as LGHDT and CDR2 as YNNKEL (reference sequence). The CDR3 here is CASSPSLLAGDSPLHF. The CDR3 nucleotides read TGTGCCAGCAGCCCGTCGCTCCTGGCAGGGGACTCACCCCTCCACTTT.

This rearrangement joins TRBV2 to TRBJ2-5; D possibly corresponds to TRBD1 (5 bases). The V end was cut by 5 bases, the J end by 2 bases, with 9 bases between. CDR3 length: 13 amino acids. The germline V gene encodes CDR1 SNHLY and CDR2 FYNNEI. CDR3 sequence: CASSTGLQETQYF. CDR3 nucleotide sequence: TGTGCCAGCAGTACAGGTTTACAAGAGACCCAGTACTTC. The whole variable domain, filled in from reference TRBV2 and TRBJ2-5, reads EPEVTQTPSHQVTQMGQEVILRCVPISNHLYFYWYRQILGQKVEFLVSFYNNEISEKSEIFDDQFSVERPDGSNFTLKIRSTKLEDSAMYFCASSTGLQETQYFGPGTRLLVL.

The chain recombines TRBV19 with TRBJ1-2; TRBD1 is a possible D gene (6 bases). V was cut by 4 bases and J by 3 bases, with 21 bases left in between. CDR1 is LNHDA and CDR2 is SQIVND in the germline V gene (reference sequence). CDR3 length: 17 residues. The CDR3 reads CASSTRSRGAIYYGYTF. The DNA for the CDR3 is TGTGCCAGTAGTACCCGGAGTCGGGGGGCAATTTACTATGGCTACACCTTC.

The chain has TRBV19 and TRBJ1-1, with D unresolved. CDR1 and CDR2 (germline): LNHDA, SQIVND (reference sequence). V was pared by 2 bases and J by 10 bases, with 8 bases between. CDR3 length equals 11 residues. As DNA, the CDR3 is TGTGCCAGTAGTATAAACCGCGGAGCTTTCTTT. Protein product: CASSINRGAFF.

V usage is TRBV5-4 and J usage is TRBJ1-4; 8 nucleotides line up with TRBD1. Germline CDR1 and CDR2: SGHNT and YYREEE (reference sequence). This CDR3 region has 14 residues. Germline trimming cut 4 bases from V and 8 bases from J; bases unmatched to any gene: 7. The CDR3 nucleotides read TGTGCCAGCAGCCAAACAGGGGGGGGAGAAAAACTGTTTTTT. Its translation: CASSQTGGGEKLFF. Full variable domain (outside the CDR3, taken from reference TRBV5-4 and TRBJ1-4): ETGVTQSPTHLIKTRGQQVTLRCSSQSGHNTVSWYQQALGQGPQFIFQYYREEENGRGNFPPRFSGLQFPNYSSELNVNALELDDSALYLCASSQTGGGEKLFFGSGTQLSVL.

This chain joins TRBV5-1 and TRBJ2-2; 11 bases are a match to TRBD2. In germline, CDR1 is SGHRS, CDR2 YFSETQ. V gave up 0 bases and J gave up 1 base; unmatched junction bases: 8. This CDR3 has 19 residues. The CDR3 coding sequence is TGCGCCAGCAGCTTGGCCGGGAGCCTAGCGGGGGGGAACACCGGGGAGCTGTTTTTT. Amino acid sequence: CASSLAGSLAGGNTGELFF.

This chain uses TRBV7-2 with TRBJ2-1, with a weak D call TRBD2 (7 bases). From germline, CDR1 is SGHTA and CDR2 FQGNSA. This CDR3 has 16 residues. V lost 5 bases to trimming and J lost 12 bases, with 26 bases between them. The CDR3 DNA reads TGTGCCAGCAGCAGAAGGGGGGGCCAAGTCGGATTTCGGCAGTTCTTC. Amino acid sequence: CASSRRGGQVGFRQFF.

This rearrangement joins TRBV6-5 to TRBJ1-3; 7 bases are shared with TRBD1. Germline CDR1 is MNHEY and CDR2 is SVGAGI. With 4 bases clipped from V and 1 base from J, the junction kept 7 bases outside the gene matches. The CDR3 is 16 amino acids. This CDR3 reads CASSSAGGASGNTIYF. CDR3 DNA: TGTGCCAGCAGTTCAGCAGGGGGAGCTTCTGGAAACACCATATATTTT.

The V call is TRBV7-2, the J call TRBJ2-1, with 7 positions matching TRBD2. The CDR3 is 16 amino acids. Germline assignment: CDR1 SGHTA and CDR2 FQGNSA. Unmatched junction bases numbered 7, after V lost 5 bases and J lost 0 bases. The CDR3 spells CASSATSLFSYNEQFF. The DNA for the CDR3 is TGTGCCAGCAGCGCGACTAGCCTCTTCTCCTACAATGAGCAGTTCTTC.

In this sample, this clone turned up a few times. The CDR3, as DNA: TGTGCCACCAGCGGTCAGGGGCGCAATGAGCAGTTCTTC. Residues: CATSGQGRNEQFF. V and J are TRBV15 and TRBJ2-1; weak D call: TRBD1 (6 bases). The CDR3 loop spans 13 amino acids. V was trimmed by 5 bases and J by 6 bases, leaving 11 bases between them. Per germline, CDR1 LNHNV and CDR2 YYDKDF (reference sequence).

The rearrangement links TRBV7-8 to TRBJ2-3; D is ambiguous. CDR1 and CDR2 (germline): SGHVS, FQNEAQ. V was pared by 6 bases and J by 2 bases, with 12 bases between. The CDR3 sequence is 14 residues long. The CDR3 nucleotides read TGTGCCAGCAGATTTGGCGGCGACACAGATACGCAGTATTTT. Residues: CASRFGGDTDTQYF. Filled out from reference TRBV7-8 and TRBJ2-3, the complete variable domain reads GAGVSQSPRYKVAKRGQDVALRCDPISGHVSLFWYQQALGQGPEFLTYFQNEAQLDKSGLPSDRFFAERPEGSVSTLKIQRTQQEDSAVYLCASRFGGDTDTQYFGPGTRLTVL.

CDR3 sequence (DNA): TGCGCCAGCAGCTTGGGGGTGGCGGGGGTTGAGCAGTACTTC. Residues: CASSLGVAGVEQYF. The chain employs TRBV5-1 and TRBJ2-7; 7 bases are shared with TRBD2. CDR3 size: 14 residues. The ends lost 0 bases at V and 7 bases at J; junction bases unmatched: 7. Germline V gives CDR1 SGHRS, CDR2 YFSETQ. The variable domain in full, completed from reference TRBV5-1 and TRBJ2-7, reads KAGVTQTPRYLIKTRGQQVTLSCSPISGHRSVSWYQQTPGQGLQFLFEYFSETQRNKGNFPGRFSGRQFSNSRSEMNVSTLELGDSALYLCASSLGVAGVEQYFGPGTRLTVT.

The chain employs TRBV30 and TRBJ1-5, with D possibly matching TRBD1 (5 bases). The CDR3 length is 16 residues. Germline V gives CDR1 GTSNPN, CDR2 SVGIG (reference sequence). V dropped 0 bases and J dropped 3 bases, with 15 bases sitting between them. The DNA of the CDR3 is TGTGCCTGGAGTGTATTGGGGGGAACTCTCAATCAGCCCCAGCATTTT. It codes for CAWSVLGGTLNQPQHF.

This clone was observed a single time. The chain joins TRBV6-4 to TRBJ2-1, with 7 bases fitting TRBD2. Per germline, CDR1 MRHNA and CDR2 SNTAGT. J gave up 0 bases and V 4 bases, and 3 bases lay outside the gene matches. This CDR3 has 15 residues. The chain's CDR3 is CASSVLAASYNEQFF. In nucleotides, the CDR3 is TGTGCCAGCAGTGTCCTAGCGGCCTCCTACAATGAGCAGTTCTTC.

V gene TRBV11-2 combines with J gene TRBJ1-2; no reliable D call. Germline lookup yields CDR1 SGHAT and CDR2 FQNNGV. V was shortened by 0 bases and J by 4 bases, with 12 bases between the two germline ends. This CDR3 is 15 amino acids long. CDR3 DNA sequence: TGTGCCAGCAGCTTAGATAGCTTAACCTCCTATGGCTACACCTTC. It is translated as CASSLDSLTSYGYTF.

The chain has TRBV7-9 and TRBJ2-7; D perhaps matches TRBD1 (5 bases). Trimming left V 5 bases short and J 4 bases short, with 12 bases between. CDR1 is SEHNR, CDR2 FQNEAQ, per germline (reference sequence). CDR3 length: 13 residues. DNA of the CDR3: TGTGCCAGCAGCCCGACAGTAGTATACGAGCAGTACTTC. Its protein is CASSPTVVYEQYF.

The V gene is TRBV30, the J gene TRBJ1-5; 8 bases match TRBD1. V shed 6 bases and J 6 bases; nucleotides not matched to a gene: 7. This CDR3 has 13 amino acids. Per germline, CDR1 GTSNPN and CDR2 SVGIG (reference sequence). As DNA, the CDR3 is TGTGCCTGTCAGGGGGCCGTCGGTCAGCCCCAGCATTTT. Protein: CACQGAVGQPQHF.

This clone was counted between two and nine times. The V and J genes are TRBV5-4 and TRBJ1-2; D gene ambiguous. The CDR3 is made up of 13 amino acids. V shed 6 bases and J shed 6 bases, with 15 bases lying between them. The germline CDR1 and CDR2 sequences are SGHNT and YYREEE (reference sequence). The CDR3 loop reads CASTFARSDGYTF. The CDR3 bases are TGTGCCAGCACCTTTGCTAGGTCGGATGGCTACACCTTC.

The CDR3 sequence is CASTLNGGAVDTQYF. In DNA form, the CDR3 reads TGCGCCAGCACCCTCAACGGGGGGGCCGTAGATACGCAGTATTTT. V usage is TRBV5-1 and J usage is TRBJ2-3; 8 bases align to TRBD2. CDR1 and CDR2 (germline): SGHRS, YFSETQ. The CDR3 has 15 amino acids. Trimming removed 6 bases from V and 5 bases from J; junction bases left unmatched: 11. The full variable domain, rest sourced from reference TRBV5-1 and TRBJ2-3, is KAGVTQTPRYLIKTRGQQVTLSCSPISGHRSVSWYQQTPGQGLQFLFEYFSETQRNKGNFPGRFSGRQFSNSRSEMNVSTLELGDSALYLCASTLNGGAVDTQYFGPGTRLTVL.

About this clone itself: Here the CDR3 omits its conserved ending phenylalanine or tryptophan, so a read error is the likely source. The DNA is omitted, as the CDR3 cannot be located on it reliably, and the CDR3 follows TCRdb's listing. The chain is built from TRBV20-1 and TRBJ1-2. Germline-derived CDR1 and CDR2 are DFQATT and SNEGSKA (reference sequence). The CDR3 adds up to 10 amino acids, both ends counted. The CDR3: CSARDLAGWR.